These 4 T cell receptor beta chains originate from one sample sequenced in a study of cytomegalovirus exposure and HLA in healthy donors. The primer mix had 60 Vbeta and 13 Jbeta primers. Profiled with immunoSEQ multiplex PCR; TCRdb holds only in-frame clones, not every one. This repertoire shows about 110,000 clones, roughly four fifths found once; its top ten account for roughly 3.6%. Sequencing was done on a sample of PBMCs. Receptors were obtained from a man between 60 and 70 years old in good health and CMV-seronegative.

This chain connects TRBV4-1 to TRBJ2-3; 16 positions match TRBD2. The CDR3 loop spans 18 amino acids. Germline V CDR1 and CDR2: MGHRA, YSYEKL. The junction had 9 bases not matched to a gene; V was cut back by 5 bases and J by 4 bases. CDR3 nucleotides: TGCGCCAGCAGCTCGCCCGGGACTAGCGGGGGGGCCGCAGATACGCAGTATTTT. Amino acid sequence: CASSSPGTSGGAADTQYF.

DNA of the CDR3: TGCGCCAGCAGCCCACAGGGTGTCGGCTACACCTTC. Its protein is CASSPQGVGYTF. The chain recombines TRBV5-1 with TRBJ1-2; D is possibly TRBD1 (6 bases). CDR1 and CDR2 (germline): SGHRS, YFSETQ. The CDR3 covers 12 residues. The V end lost 4 bases, the J end lost 8 bases, and 12 bases lay between the germline ends.

The J gene is TRBJ2-7, the V gene TRBV28; D may be TRBD1 (6 bases). Per germline, CDR1 MDHEN and CDR2 SYDVKM. V was trimmed by 4 bases and J by 1 base, leaving 11 bases between them. The CDR3 extends over 14 amino acids. CDR3 in DNA: TGTGCCAGCAGTTCCAGGACAGCGTCCTACGAGCAGTACGTC. Amino acids: CASSSRTASYEQYV.

The V gene is TRBV6-4, the J gene TRBJ1-1, with TRBD1 identical over 8 bases. V lost 3 bases to trimming and J lost 9 bases; unmatched junction nucleotides: 6. CDR3 length: 13 amino acids. Looked up from germline, CDR1 is MRHNA and CDR2 is SNTAGT. CDR3 amino acids: CASSEGQGRQAFF. The CDR3 DNA follows: TGTGCCAGCAGTGAAGGACAGGGTCGACAAGCTTTCTTT.